This is a list of T cell receptor beta chains from one sample in a study of cytomegalovirus exposure and HLA in healthy donors. Sequencing was performed with immunoSEQ multiplex PCR; in TCRdb, only in-frame clones are kept and a portion is missing. This table holds some 150,000 clones, 70% to 85% found once. Sequencing used PBMCs. The receptors were gathered from a woman aged 50 to 65 in good health and CMV-seropositive. Each CDR3 is given with its conserved first and last residue. D genes are given only for firm matches. Clone size is given for some rows only: seen once, a few or many times, or a class if the clone is expanded.

abundance: -
v_gene: TRBV5-1
d_gene: TRBD1
j_gene: TRBJ2-2
CDR3aa: CASSPWTGRPGELFF
CDR3nt: TGCGCCAGCAGCCCGTGGACAGGTAGGCCCGGGGAGCTGTTTTTT

abundance: -
v_gene: TRBV27
d_gene: TRBD2
j_gene: TRBJ2-6
CDR3aa: CASSSPGGGLSGANVLTF
CDR3nt: TGTGCCAGCAGTTCGCCAGGCGGGGGGCTCTCTGGGGCCAACGTCCTGACTTTC

abundance: few
v_gene: TRBV11-3
d_gene: TRBD1
j_gene: TRBJ2-7
CDR3aa: CASSCADRARSYEQYF
CDR3nt: TGTGCCAGCAGCTGCGCAGACAGGGCTAGGTCCTACGAGCAGTACTTC

abundance: -
v_gene: TRBV10-3
d_gene: TRBD1
j_gene: TRBJ2-7
CDR3aa: CAIGQGEQYF
CDR3nt: TGTGCCATAGGACAGGGGGAGCAGTACTTC

abundance: -
v_gene: TRBV2
d_gene: -
j_gene: TRBJ2-2
CDR3aa: CASRERTGTTGELFF
CDR3nt: TGTGCCAGCAGAGAAAGAACTGGGACTACCGGGGAGCTGTTTTTT

abundance: -
v_gene: TRBV30
d_gene: -
j_gene: TRBJ1-5
CDR3aa: CAWSSTHSNQPQHF
CDR3nt: TGTGCCTGGAGCTCGACACATAGCAATCAGCCCCAGCATTTT

abundance: few
v_gene: TRBV29-1
d_gene: -
j_gene: TRBJ2-3
CDR3aa: CSVDSQLRGTDTQYF
CDR3nt: TGCAGCGTTGATTCACAACTACGGGGCACAGATACGCAGTATTTT

abundance: -
v_gene: TRBV7-2
d_gene: TRBD1
j_gene: TRBJ2-7
CDR3aa: CASSSYRGNSYEQYF
CDR3nt: TGTGCCAGCAGCAGCTACAGGGGTAATTCCTACGAGCAGTACTTC

abundance: -
v_gene: TRBV21-1
d_gene: -
j_gene: TRBJ1-1
CDR3aa: CASSKVWGRGPNTEAFF
CDR3nt: TGTGCCAGCAGCAAAGTGTGGGGGAGGGGCCCGAACACTGAAGCTTTCTTT

abundance: -
v_gene: TRBV6-6
d_gene: TRBD1
j_gene: TRBJ2-7
CDR3aa: CATRDPGQGYEQYF
CDR3nt: TGTGCCACCCGGGACCCGGGACAGGGCTACGAGCAGTACTTC

abundance: once
v_gene: TRBV2
d_gene: -
j_gene: TRBJ1-1
CDR3aa: CASSTRALNTEAFF
CDR3nt: TGTGCCAGCAGTACGAGGGCATTGAACACTGAAGCTTTCTTT

abundance: -
v_gene: TRBV6-5
d_gene: -
j_gene: TRBJ2-7
CDR3aa: CASSYRGAHEQYF
CDR3nt: TGTGCCAGCAGTTACCGGGGGGCCCACGAGCAGTACTTC

abundance: once
v_gene: TRBV7-9
d_gene: -
j_gene: TRBJ1-2
CDR3aa: CASSLSVGQGLEDPYGYTF
CDR3nt: TGTGCCAGCAGCTTATCAGTGGGTCAGGGGCTGGAAGACCCCTATGGCTACACCTTC

abundance: -
v_gene: TRBV6-6
d_gene: TRBD2
j_gene: TRBJ2-5
CDR3aa: CASFLGGAGDQYF
CDR3nt: TGTGCCAGCTTTCTCGGGGGGGCCGGGGACCAGTACTTC

abundance: -
v_gene: TRBV6-1
d_gene: -
j_gene: TRBJ1-2
CDR3aa: CASRDSLRKTF
CDR3nt: TGTGCCAGCAGGGACTCCTTAAGAAAAACCTTC

abundance: -
v_gene: TRBV12-1
d_gene: -
j_gene: TRBJ2-7
CDR3aa: CASNLRVAGEPNSYEQYF
CDR3nt: TGTGCCAGCAACCTTCGGGTAGCGGGGGAACCAAACTCCTACGAGCAGTACTTC

abundance: -
v_gene: TRBV5-1
d_gene: -
j_gene: TRBJ2-5
CDR3aa: CASSGPDSQETQYF
CDR3nt: TGCGCCAGCAGCGGACCGGACAGTCAAGAGACCCAGTACTTC

abundance: few
v_gene: TRBV2
d_gene: TRBD2
j_gene: TRBJ2-2
CDR3aa: CASSKGRATGELFF
CDR3nt: TGTGCCAGCAGTAAAGGGAGGGCTACCGGGGAGCTGTTTTTT

abundance: -
v_gene: TRBV29-1
d_gene: -
j_gene: TRBJ2-7
CDR3aa: CSVEDRGSYSYEQYF
CDR3nt: TGCAGCGTTGAAGATCGGGGGAGTTACTCCTACGAGCAGTACTTC

abundance: -
v_gene: TRBV7-6
d_gene: TRBD2
j_gene: TRBJ2-1
CDR3aa: CASSLGTSGGPYNEQFF
CDR3nt: TGTGCCAGCAGCTTAGGGACTAGCGGGGGACCCTACAATGAGCAGTTCTTC

abundance: -
v_gene: TRBV7-2
d_gene: TRBD2
j_gene: TRBJ2-3
CDR3aa: CASSLALAGGSTDTQYF
CDR3nt: TGTGCCAGCAGCTTAGCACTCGCGGGGGGGAGCACAGATACGCAGTATTTT

abundance: -
v_gene: TRBV30
d_gene: TRBD2
j_gene: TRBJ2-1
CDR3aa: CAWRDRLAGGPEQFF
CDR3nt: TGTGCCTGGAGGGACAGACTAGCGGGGGGGCCTGAGCAGTTCTTC

abundance: -
v_gene: TRBV7-2
d_gene: TRBD1
j_gene: TRBJ1-2
CDR3aa: CASSLTGEGYTF
CDR3nt: TGTGCCAGCAGCTTAACAGGGGAAGGCTACACCTTC